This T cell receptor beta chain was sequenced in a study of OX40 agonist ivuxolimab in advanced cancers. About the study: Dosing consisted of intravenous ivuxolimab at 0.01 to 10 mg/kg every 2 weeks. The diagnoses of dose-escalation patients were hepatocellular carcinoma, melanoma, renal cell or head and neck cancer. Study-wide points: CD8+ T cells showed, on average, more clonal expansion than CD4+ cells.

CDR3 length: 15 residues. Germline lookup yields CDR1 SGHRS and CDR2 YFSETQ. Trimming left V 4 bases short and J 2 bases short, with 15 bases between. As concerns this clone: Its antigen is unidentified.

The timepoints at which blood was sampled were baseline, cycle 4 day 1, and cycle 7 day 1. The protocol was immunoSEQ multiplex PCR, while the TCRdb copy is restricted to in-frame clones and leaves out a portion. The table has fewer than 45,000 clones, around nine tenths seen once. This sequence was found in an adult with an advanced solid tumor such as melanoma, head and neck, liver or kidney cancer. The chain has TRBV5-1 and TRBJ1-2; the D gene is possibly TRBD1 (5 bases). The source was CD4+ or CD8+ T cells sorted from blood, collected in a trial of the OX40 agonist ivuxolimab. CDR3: CASSGGTTGNYGYTF. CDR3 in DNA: TGCGCCAGCAGCGGAGGAACCACAGGCAACTATGGCTACACCTTC.